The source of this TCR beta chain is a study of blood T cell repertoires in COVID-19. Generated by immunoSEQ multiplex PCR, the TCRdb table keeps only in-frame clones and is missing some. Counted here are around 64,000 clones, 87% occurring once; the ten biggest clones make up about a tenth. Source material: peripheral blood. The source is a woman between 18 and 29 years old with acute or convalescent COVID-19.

The CDR3 here is CASSLSTGNQPQHF. The CDR3 DNA is TGTGCCAGCTCACTATCGACAGGCAATCAGCCCCAGCATTTT. The V gene is TRBV18, the J gene TRBJ1-5; a possible D gene is TRBD1 (5 bases). The length of the CDR3 is 14 residues. Germline CDR1 and CDR2: KGHSH and LQKENI. Trimming removed 4 bases at V and 2 bases at J, with 9 bases between.